This T cell receptor beta chain was recorded in a study of T cell responses to AZD1222 COVID-19 vaccine. Regarding the study as a whole: Sampling captured repertoires only after the peak T cell response.

This clone showed up just once. What it recognizes is unknown. Repertoires were generated with immunoSEQ multiplex PCR, while TCRdb's copy carries only in-frame clones and drops some. Of 140,000 or so clones listed, 86% are singletons. Germline V CDR1 and CDR2: SGHVS, FQNEAQ. Trimming stripped 1 base from V and 5 bases from J, with 11 bases between. The CDR3 runs 14 residues. The rearrangement joins TRBV7-8 to TRBJ2-5; D ambiguous. The sample here was peripheral blood, taken 28 days after the second AZD1222 dose. This TCR came from an adult who received the AZD1222 COVID-19 vaccine. The CDR3 bases are TGTGCCAGCAGCTTAGTAAGCGCATGGGAGACCCAGTACTTC. Protein sequence: CASSLVSAWETQYF.